These 22 T cell receptor beta chains were sequenced from one sample in a study of blood T cell repertoires in COVID-19 (dated by TCRdb to the early 2020s). Library prep was done by the immunoSEQ multiplex PCR assay. The source is immuneACCESS, and TCRdb retained only in-frame sequences with V and J called. Part of the clones is not carried over; for the studies checked, unresolved V genes explain less than half of this, and the remainder is unexplained. Counted in this sample were approximately 180,000 clones; roughly 83% of them appeared once. The ten largest clones take up around 7% of the sample. The material sequenced was peripheral blood. The receptors stem from a woman in her thirties or forties with COVID-19, enrolled during active disease.

The chain has TRBV6-8 and TRBJ1-5; D not certain. CDR3 size: 15 residues. V lost 0 bases to trimming and J lost 4 bases, with 10 bases between them. In germline, CDR1 is MNHGY, CDR2 SAAAGT. The CDR3 is CASSYSPRINQPQHF. The CDR3 DNA reads as TGTGCCAGCAGTTACTCGCCCAGGATTAATCAGCCCCAGCATTTT.

This clone came up once. The genes are TRBV28 and TRBJ1-1, with 8 bases lining up with TRBD1. V gave up 2 bases and J gave up 8 bases; unmatched junction bases: 7. Germline-derived CDR1 and CDR2 are MDHEN and SYDVKM. This CDR3 has 14 amino acids. The CDR3 nucleotides are TGTGCCAGCAGTTTACCCCGCCGACAGGGGGAAGCTTTCTTT. Its protein is CASSLPRRQGEAFF.

J is TRBJ2-5 and V is TRBV28; the match to TRBD1 covers 7 bases. After removal of 8 bases from V and 4 bases from J, the junction contained 7 bases not matched to a gene. Germline V gene lookup returns CDR1 MDHEN and CDR2 SYDVKM. This CDR3 spans 13 amino acids. The CDR3 DNA sequence: TGTGCCAGCCTCGGACAGGTGGGAGAGACCCAGTACTTC. This translates into CASLGQVGETQYF.

The chain couples TRBV6-5 to TRBJ2-5, with TRBD2 matching over 10 bases. The ends lost 6 bases at V and 5 bases at J; junction bases unmatched: 9. Germline assignment: CDR1 MNHEY and CDR2 SVGAGI. The CDR3 covers 15 residues. The CDR3 DNA reads TGTGCCAGCAGCGCGCTAGCGGGGGTTGGGGAGACCCAGTACTTC. Protein sequence: CASSALAGVGETQYF.

CDR3 nucleotide sequence: TGTGCCACCAGTGACCCCATCCGGGACAGAGATCAGCCCCAGCATTTT. The encoded protein is CATSDPIRDRDQPQHF. The V and J genes are TRBV24-1 and TRBJ1-5, with 7 bases matching TRBD1. Germline V gene sequence: CDR1 KGHDR, CDR2 SFDVKD. This CDR3 is built from 16 residues. Trimming at V came to 4 bases and at J to 5 bases, leaving 10 bases not matched to a gene.

This rearrangement joins TRBV2 to TRBJ1-2; D remains ambiguous. The CDR3 covers 8 residues. CDR1 and CDR2 (germline): SNHLY, FYNNEI. Trimming shortened V by 6 bases and J by 10 bases, and 3 bases separated the two germline ends. The CDR3 DNA is TGTGCCAGCAGCTCCTACACCTTC. Translated, it gives CASSSYTF.

The V and J genes are TRBV6-5 and TRBJ2-7; 8 bases agree with TRBD1. Germline lookup yields CDR1 MNHEY and CDR2 SVGAGI. V lost 7 bases and J lost 4; bases outside the gene matches: 9. The CDR3 runs 14 residues. The CDR3 bases are TGTGCCAGCATTAGGGACAGGTTGAGATACGAGCAGTACTTC. Translated: CASIRDRLRYEQYF.

The chain links TRBV5-1 to TRBJ2-1, with D possibly matching TRBD2 (5 bases). Trimming pared 4 bases from V and 8 bases from J, leaving 16 bases between. Germline V CDR1 and CDR2: SGHRS, YFSETQ. The CDR3 covers 14 residues. The CDR3 is CASSLNRERDEQFF. CDR3 bases: TGCGCCAGCAGCCTGAATAGGGAGAGAGATGAGCAGTTCTTC. The entire variable domain, with the rest obtained from reference TRBV5-1 and TRBJ2-1, is as follows: KAGVTQTPRYLIKTRGQQVTLSCSPISGHRSVSWYQQTPGQGLQFLFEYFSETQRNKGNFPGRFSGRQFSNSRSEMNVSTLELGDSALYLCASSLNRERDEQFFGPGTRLTVL.

This clone was seen repeatedly, ten times or more. The sample contains more than one DNA sequence encoding this CDR3. The V and J genes are TRBV5-1 and TRBJ2-5; the match to TRBD1 covers 7 bases. The CDR3 sequence is 15 residues long. Germline-derived CDR1 and CDR2 are SGHRS and YFSETQ. J lost 3 bases, V lost 0 bases, and 5 bases had no gene match. DNA of the CDR3: TGCGCCAGCAGCTTGGCCGGGACAGAAAAAGAGACCCAGTACTTC. It codes for CASSLAGTEKETQYF.

V and J are TRBV5-6 and TRBJ2-7; TRBD1 is a possible D gene (5 bases). V dropped 4 bases and J dropped 3 bases, with 8 bases sitting between them. The germline gives CDR1 SGHDT, CDR2 YYEEEE. The CDR3 has 12 amino acids. The CDR3 sequence is CASSETDYEQYF. The CDR3 nucleotides read TGTGCCAGCAGCGAGACAGACTACGAGCAGTACTTC.

This chain uses TRBV7-9 with TRBJ1-2; 8 bases align to TRBD1. Germline CDR1 and CDR2: SEHNR and FQNEAQ (reference sequence). J gave up 8 bases and V 4 bases, and 12 bases lay outside the gene matches. This CDR3 has 15 residues. The CDR3 here is CASSSTPDRVGGYTF. DNA of the CDR3: TGTGCCAGCAGCTCCACCCCGGACAGGGTAGGGGGCTACACCTTC. Complete variable domain (other parts from reference TRBV7-9 and TRBJ1-2): DTGVSQNPRHKITKRGQNVTFRCDPISEHNRLYWYRQTLGQGPEFLTYFQNEAQLEKSRLLSDRFSAERPKGSFSTLEIQRTEQGDSAMYLCASSSTPDRVGGYTFGSGTRLTVV.

This chain connects TRBV2 to TRBJ2-2, with TRBD2 identical over 8 bases. V trimming: 7 bases; J trimming: 2 bases; junction bases outside the gene matches: 9. Germline V gene lookup returns CDR1 SNHLY and CDR2 FYNNEI. CDR3 size: 16 residues. CDR3 region: CASNLGGRRNTGELFF. CDR3 sequence (DNA): TGTGCCAGCAACTTAGGCGGGAGGCGAAACACCGGGGAGCTGTTTTTT.

V usage is TRBV4-1 and J usage is TRBJ2-3; perhaps TRBD1 as D (6 bases). Trimming stripped 8 bases from V and 1 base from J, with 13 bases between. Germline V CDR1 and CDR2: MGHRA, YSYEKL. The CDR3 has 14 residues. The CDR3 sequence: CASQGKGGTDTQYF. For the CDR3, the DNA is TGCGCCAGCCAGGGAAAGGGGGGCACAGATACGCAGTATTTT.

This chain links TRBV28 with TRBJ1-1; a weak D match, TRBD1 (6 bases). The CDR3 sequence is 15 residues long. Germline CDR1 reads MDHEN; CDR2 reads SYDVKM. Trimming took off 3 bases at V and 4 bases at J, with 15 bases between the two ends. The CDR3 bases are TGTGCCAGCAGTTTTCGGGGGGCGGGAGGCACTGAAGCTTTCTTT. It codes for CASSFRGAGGTEAFF. Based on the CDR3 plus reference TRBV28 and TRBJ1-1, the full variable domain is DVKVTQSSRYLVKRTGEKVFLECVQDMDHENMFWYRQDPGLGLRLIYFSYDVKMKEKGDIPEGYSVSREKKERFSLILESASTNQTSMYLCASSFRGAGGTEAFFGQGTRLTVV.

The chain uses TRBV6-4 and TRBJ2-1; 12 bases fit TRBD2. Germline loops: CDR1 MRHNA, CDR2 SNTAGT. The trim removed 4 bases at V and 7 bases at J, leaving 5 bases unmatched. The CDR3 length is 15 residues. The DNA for the CDR3 is TGTGCCAGCAGTGTTTCTAGCGGGGGGGCGAATGAGCAGTTCTTC. Translated, it gives CASSVSSGGANEQFF.

This clone showed up just a few times. The chain links TRBV12-5 to TRBJ1-6; 11 positions match TRBD1. The V gene end was trimmed by 5 bases and the J gene end by 10 bases; junction bases not matched to a gene: 7. From germline, CDR1 is LGHNT and CDR2 FRNRAP. The CDR3 has 15 amino acids. Here the CDR3 reads CASGPGTGGMSPLHF. CDR3 DNA sequence: TGTGCTAGTGGTCCCGGGACAGGGGGTATGTCACCCCTCCACTTT.

This chain joins TRBV6-5 and TRBJ1-2; D call uncertain. Germline CDR1 and CDR2: MNHEY and SVGAGI. The CDR3 extends over 15 amino acids. Trimming left V 7 bases short and J 2 bases short, with 17 bases between. The CDR3 DNA reads TGTGCCAGCATCCGAACCCTTGCGGGGAACTATGGCTACACCTTC. Its translation: CASIRTLAGNYGYTF.

The chain couples TRBV6-5 to TRBJ1-2, with 7 bases matching TRBD1. The V and J ends lost 10 bases and 5 bases, in that order; junction bases with no gene match: 7. Germline-derived CDR1 and CDR2 are MNHEY and SVGAGI. The CDR3 spans 12 residues. The CDR3 reads CAIRQGEYGYTF. CDR3 DNA sequence: TGTGCCATTAGACAGGGAGAATATGGCTACACCTTC.

The chain employs TRBV29-1 and TRBJ2-7; 9 bases align to TRBD1. Germline lookup yields CDR1 SQVTM and CDR2 ANQGSEA. This CDR3 has 15 residues. Losses at the gene ends were 0 bases for V and 2 bases for J; bases not matched to a gene: 5. The CDR3 is CSVEDGDRGTYEQYF. The DNA of the CDR3 is TGCAGCGTTGAAGATGGTGACAGGGGGACCTACGAGCAGTACTTC.

V and J are TRBV7-9 and TRBJ1-2, with D hard to call. The CDR3 runs to 15 residues. CDR1 and CDR2 from the germline V gene are SEHNR and FQNEAQ (reference sequence). V gave up 1 base and J gave up 1 base, with 10 bases separating them. The CDR3 DNA follows: TGTGCCAGCAGCTTAGTCGAGAGTAATAACTATGGCTACACCTTC. Its protein is CASSLVESNNYGYTF.

V is TRBV11-1 and J is TRBJ2-7, with 10 bases lining up with TRBD2. Germline V gene lookup returns CDR1 SGHAT and CDR2 FQDESV (reference sequence). The V gene end was trimmed by 3 bases and the J gene end by 3 bases; junction bases not matched to a gene: 5. The CDR3 length is 15 residues. The CDR3 sequence: CASSFLRTSGYEQYF. Written as DNA, the CDR3 is TGTGCCAGCAGCTTCCTTAGGACTAGCGGCTACGAGCAGTACTTC.

This clone appeared a few times. V is TRBV5-1 and J is TRBJ1-2; a weak D match, TRBD1 (6 bases). The CDR3 loop spans 14 amino acids. Germline V gives CDR1 SGHRS, CDR2 YFSETQ. V gave up 8 bases and J gave up 4 bases, with 18 bases separating them. CDR3 nucleotide sequence: TGCGCCAGACCACCGGGACACGGATTCTATGGCTACACCTTC. This sequence encodes CARPPGHGFYGYTF.